This T cell receptor beta chain is from a study of shared clonotypes between healthy human individuals. Terminally differentiated effector memory CD45RA+ cells were left out of the naive CD8 fraction, which was CD45RO-negative and positively selected for CCR7. The CDR3 contains 18 residues. V was trimmed by 2 bases and J by 0 bases, leaving 16 bases between them. Germline assignment: CDR1 MNHEY and CDR2 SMNVEV (reference sequence). Measured with immunoSEQ multiplex PCR; TCRdb has only the in-frame clones, and not every one. The sample has 2 million to 2.5 million clones; about 93% are singletons. As concerns this clone: As yet, its antigen is unknown.

Broader study findings: Sharing of clonotypes among donors was expected to vary with sequencing depth.

Specimen: naive CD8+ T cells from PBMCs. This chain links TRBV27 with TRBJ2-2, with D possibly being TRBD1 (5 bases). The receptor comes from a man between 18 and 35 years old in good health. Some clones in this sample may be carry-over from other donors' samples. CDR3 coding DNA: TGTGCCAGCAGTTTACTAACATGGGGCGGCGCGAACACCGGGGAGCTGTTTTTT. This encodes CASSLLTWGGANTGELFF.